Listed below are T cell receptor beta chains from one sample, sequenced in a study of identical twins. A single record per CDR3 protein comes from TCRdb applying MiXCR to the 5' RACE reads. The sample gives under 250,000 distinct CDR3 sequences, about 12% of which show up once; about 4.1% is in the top ten. These sequences were also reported in another study, on yellow fever vaccine responses in identical twins.

The sequenced material came from memory (CD45RO+) T cells sorted from blood. The source is a woman under 30 in good health. Each CDR3 is given with its conserved first and last residue.

V: TRBV2
J: TRBJ1-2
CDR3: CASRQRVGLKGYTF

V: TRBV5-6
J: TRBJ2-5
CDR3: CASSFWGSEETQYF

V: TRBV3-1
J: TRBJ1-6
CDR3: CASSPDRGNSPLHF

V: TRBV10-3
J: TRBJ2-1
CDR3: CAISDPRDSFNEQFF

V: TRBV5-1
J: TRBJ1-6
CDR3: CASSLARDYNSPLHF

V: TRBV20-1
J: TRBJ2-7
CDR3: CSAKGDRSYEQYF

V: TRBV5-1
J: TRBJ2-3
CDR3: CASSLMFGGISPTDTQYF

V: TRBV7-2
J: TRBJ2-3
CDR3: CASSLIGPSTDTQYF

V: TRBV21-1
J: TRBJ2-7
CDR3: CASSKAGGSKLLYEQYF

V: TRBV2
J: TRBJ2-4
CDR3: CASSGGTAKNIQYF

V: TRBV7-3
J: TRBJ2-3
CDR3: CASSPGWGDTQYF

V: TRBV19
J: TRBJ2-5
CDR3: CASNRDGETQYF

V: TRBV29-1
J: TRBJ1-2
CDR3: CSVVAGVRGYTF

V: TRBV7-2
J: TRBJ2-4
CDR3: CASSSNPPLQYF

V: TRBV20-1
J: TRBJ2-4
CDR3: CSARDLEGKNIQYF